Following are 5 T cell receptor beta chains from one sample sequenced in a study of shared clonotypes between healthy human individuals. As defined, naive CD8 cells were CD45RO-negative and positively selected for CCR7, with terminally differentiated effector memory CD45RA+ cells excluded. The protocol was immunoSEQ multiplex PCR, while the TCRdb copy is restricted to in-frame clones and leaves out a portion. In the table there are almost 700,000 clones, 92% of which are singletons. The sequencing sample was made of naive CD8+ T cells sorted from blood. These TCRs come from a man aged 25 to 45 in good health.

The CDR3: CASSPDRGSHNEQFF. Here the CDR3 DNA reads TGCGCCAGCAGCCCAGACAGGGGCTCTCACAATGAGCAGTTCTTC. The V gene is TRBV4-1, the J gene TRBJ2-1; 8 nucleotides agree with TRBD1. The germline V gene has CDR1 MGHRA and CDR2 YSYEKL. The V segment lost 4 bases and the J segment 5 bases; nucleotides outside the gene matches: 7. The CDR3 is made up of 15 amino acids.

The genes are TRBV5-1 and TRBJ2-1, with 8 bases identical to TRBD2. The CDR3 runs to 18 residues. The germline V gene encodes CDR1 SGHRS and CDR2 YFSETQ. J lost 0 bases, V lost 0 bases, and 8 bases had no gene match. The CDR3 DNA sequence: TGCGCCAGCAGCTTGGGTAGCGGGGTTAGCCGCTCCTACAATGAGCAGTTCTTC. Translation gives CASSLGSGVSRSYNEQFF.

The V gene is TRBV6-1, the J gene TRBJ2-1; TRBD2 agrees at 12 bases. The CDR3 is 15 amino acids. Trimming at V came to 10 bases and at J to 7 bases, leaving 11 bases not matched to a gene. Germline-derived CDR1 and CDR2 are MNHNS and SASEGT. CDR3: CATKFLAGGPNEQFF. The DNA for the CDR3 is TGTGCCACCAAATTTCTAGCGGGAGGGCCGAATGAGCAGTTCTTC.

The chain recombines TRBV27 with TRBJ2-7, with TRBD2 matching 8 bases. The trim removed 3 bases at V and 3 bases at J, leaving 1 base unmatched. CDR1 and CDR2 (germline): MNHEY, SMNVEV (reference sequence). The CDR3 consists of 13 residues. The CDR3 nucleotides are TGTGCCAGCAGTTTGGGACTAGTCTACGAGCAGTACTTC. It specifies CASSLGLVYEQYF.

V is TRBV7-9 and J is TRBJ1-4; D not resolved. The ends were cut back, 5 bases at V and 8 bases at J, with 18 bases in the middle. CDR1 is SEHNR and CDR2 is FQNEAQ in the germline V gene (reference sequence). This CDR3 spans 15 amino acids. CDR3 sequence reads: CASSPHLNGEEKLFF. The CDR3 DNA sequence: TGTGCCAGCAGCCCTCATCTAAATGGTGAAGAAAAACTGTTTTTT.